The 8 T cell receptor beta chains below all came from one sample that was sequenced in a study of blood T cell repertoires in COVID-19. The protocol was immunoSEQ multiplex PCR, while the TCRdb copy is restricted to in-frame clones and leaves out a portion. Of approximately 290,000 clones listed, 80% to 90% were seen once; the top ten hold 3.5% to 5.5%. The sequencing sample was made of PBMCs or T cells enriched from blood (not recorded which). Every receptor here comes from a woman aged 25 to 39 who had recovered from COVID-19.

This clone came up a few times. This chain links TRBV7-7 with TRBJ2-7, with 7 bases matching TRBD1. Trimming took 5 bases from V and 5 from J; bases not matched to a gene: 9. The CDR3 is 14 residues long. Germline lookup yields CDR1 SSHAT and CDR2 FNYEAQ (reference sequence). DNA of the CDR3: TGTGCCAGCAGCCCCACAGGGGAGTACCACGAGCAGTACTTC. It encodes CASSPTGEYHEQYF.

This clone was detected a few times. This chain uses TRBV5-1 with TRBJ1-1, with TRBD1 matching 8 bases. This CDR3 has 14 residues. The V segment lost 0 bases and the J segment 3 bases; nucleotides outside the gene matches: 1. Germline V gene data show CDR1 as SGHRS and CDR2 as YFSETQ. CDR3 loop: CASSLGTGYTEAFF. The CDR3 DNA reads TGCGCCAGCAGCTTGGGGACAGGGTACACTGAAGCTTTCTTT.

A note on this clone: Other DNA variants within this sample encode the same CDR3. The chain uses TRBV9 and TRBJ2-7, with 8 bases matching TRBD2. In germline, CDR1 is SGDLS, CDR2 YYNGEE. CDR3 size: 14 residues. V trimming: 2 bases; J trimming: 3 bases; junction bases outside the gene matches: 4. The CDR3 region is CASSVGTSDYEQYF. The CDR3 nucleotides read TGTGCCAGCAGCGTTGGGACTAGTGACTACGAGCAGTACTTC. Looking up the rest from reference TRBV9 and TRBJ2-7 gives the full variable domain: DSGVTQTPKHLITATGQRVTLRCSPRSGDLSVYWYQQSLDQGLQFLIQYYNGEERAKGNILERFSAQQFPDLHSELNLSSLELGDSALYFCASSVGTSDYEQYFGPGTRLTVT.

This clone appeared once. This chain joins TRBV5-6 and TRBJ2-7; 8 bases match TRBD1. The CDR3 has 15 amino acids. J gave up 4 bases and V 3 bases, and 9 bases lay outside the gene matches. Germline V CDR1 and CDR2: SGHDT, YYEEEE. CDR3 region: CASSSDRDERYEQYF. The CDR3 nucleotides are TGTGCCAGCAGCTCGGACAGGGATGAGCGTTACGAGCAGTACTTC.

The sample holds a few counts of this clone. The chain links TRBV7-8 to TRBJ2-5, with 8 positions matching TRBD1. J gave up 2 bases and V 5 bases, and 10 bases lay outside the gene matches. The CDR3 has 16 amino acids. The germline gives CDR1 SGHVS, CDR2 FQNEAQ. The CDR3 region has the DNA TGTGCCAGCAGCGGGCGGGACAGGTGGACACAAGAGACCCAGTACTTC. Residues: CASSGRDRWTQETQYF.

J is TRBJ1-3 and V is TRBV11-2; D not resolved. The CDR3 totals 13 residues. Germline lookup yields CDR1 SGHAT and CDR2 FQNNGV. Between the trimmed V and J ends, which lost 5 bases and 4 bases, there was a span of 9 bases. In DNA form, the CDR3 reads TGTGCCAGCAGCCGGTACAGAGGAAACACCATATATTTT. This encodes CASSRYRGNTIYF.

The V and J genes are TRBV30 and TRBJ1-5; D gene unclear. The CDR3 has 12 amino acids. The V end was cut by 0 bases, the J end by 9 bases, with 9 bases between. Germline values: CDR1 GTSNPN, CDR2 SVGIG (reference sequence). The CDR3 loop is CAWSVGRRPQHF. CDR3 in DNA: TGTGCCTGGAGTGTCGGCCGGAGGCCCCAGCATTTT.

The chain has TRBV5-6 and TRBJ2-7; tentative D call: TRBD2 (5 bases). There are 15 residues in the CDR3. V was cut by 0 bases and J by 3 bases, with 13 bases left in between. Germline CDR1 SGHDT, CDR2 YYEEEE. The CDR3 loop is CASSLGFSENYEQYF. The CDR3 DNA sequence: TGTGCCAGCAGCTTGGGGTTTAGCGAGAACTACGAGCAGTACTTC. The whole variable domain, filled in from reference TRBV5-6 and TRBJ2-7, reads DAGVTQSPTHLIKTRGQQVTLRCSPKSGHDTVSWYQQALGQGPQFIFQYYEEEERQRGNFPDRFSGHQFPNYSSELNVNALLLGDSALYLCASSLGFSENYEQYFGPGTRLTVT.